The rows below give T cell receptor beta chains drawn from one sample of a study of post-analysis software for immune sequencing data. TCRdb independently ran MiXCR on the PCR reads; one entry per CDR3 protein. The sample carries 600,000 to 750,000 distinct CDR3 sequences, 59% recorded once. The specimen was blood. These receptors originate from a girl aged 2-15 years with multiple sclerosis. Both conserved end residues are part of each CDR3. The D gene is left open where the match is weak. Some rows mark clone size as missing; the rest say once, few, many or name a class of expanded clone.

TRBV6-5	TRBD1	TRBJ1-4	NA	TGTGCCAGCAGTTACTCGACAGGGCATGAAAAACTGTTTTTT	CASSYSTGHEKLFF
TRBV5-1	NA	TRBJ2-1	NA	TGCGCCAGCAGCTTGGATGGACACCGGGTGAATGAGCAGTTCTTC	CASSLDGHRVNEQFF
TRBV29-1	NA	TRBJ1-2	few	TGCAGCGTCTGGGAGGGCCCCCTAGACTATGGCTACACCTTC	CSVWEGPLDYGYTF
TRBV7-2	TRBD1	TRBJ1-2	NA	TGTGCCAGCAGCCCCCGGACAGGGGGCGCCAACTATGGCTACACCTTC	CASSPRTGGANYGYTF
TRBV10-2	NA	TRBJ2-3	NA	TGCGCCAGCAGTAGGGGAGTTAGTCAAACGCAGTATTTT	CASSRGVSQTQYF
TRBV29-1	TRBD2	TRBJ2-1	NA	TGCAGCGTTGTTCGGTCCAGCGGGAGAGACAGTGAGCAGTTCTTC	CSVVRSSGRDSEQFF
TRBV13	TRBD2	TRBJ2-5	many	TGTGCCAGCAGCCCCCAACTAGCGGGGGGGCAAGAGACCCAGTACTTC	CASSPQLAGGQETQYF
TRBV6-1	TRBD2	TRBJ2-3	NA	TGTGCCAGCAGTGAAAAAGCGGGGGGGCCAGATACGCAGTATTTT	CASSEKAGGPDTQYF
TRBV20-1	NA	TRBJ1-2	few	TGCAGTGCTAGAGATTTGGCAGGGGTCTGGGGCTACACCTTC	CSARDLAGVWGYTF
TRBV29-1	NA	TRBJ2-7	once	TGCAGCGGCAGACAGCCAGGGAATGAGCAGTACTTC	CSGRQPGNEQYF
TRBV5-1	TRBD1	TRBJ2-3	NA	TGCGCCAGCAGCTTTGAGGGGGCGATGGGCACAGATACGCAGTATTTT	CASSFEGAMGTDTQYF
TRBV7-9	TRBD1	TRBJ2-6	NA	TGTGCCAGCACCCCTTTGACAGGGGGGACCGGAGGGGCCAACGTCCTGACTTTC	CASTPLTGGTGGANVLTF
TRBV20-1	TRBD2	TRBJ2-1	once	TGCAGTGCTAGATTAGCGGGGGAGCTAAATGAGCAGTTCTTC	CSARLAGELNEQFF
TRBV5-1	NA	TRBJ1-1	NA	TGCGCCAGCAGGGACCCGTCTGGGGGAGACACTGAAGCTTTCTTT	CASRDPSGGDTEAFF
TRBV20-1	NA	TRBJ2-3	NA	TGCAGTGCTCCAAACCCTATACCCGGGCAGTATTTT	CSAPNPIPGQYF
TRBV6-6	NA	TRBJ2-5	NA	TGTGCCAGCGGCGGCCGCAGCCAAGAGACCCAGTACTTC	CASGGRSQETQYF
TRBV28	TRBD2	TRBJ2-1	few	TGTGCCAGCAGTTTATCGGGGCTGGGGACTAGCGGGGCGCACAATGAGCAGTTCTTC	CASSLSGLGTSGAHNEQFF
TRBV7-2	TRBD2	TRBJ2-1	NA	TGTGCCAGCAGTCAAATAGCGGGGGGGCTGGAAGAGCAGTTCTTC	CASSQIAGGLEEQFF
TRBV5-1	TRBD2	TRBJ2-7	NA	TGCGCCAGCAGCACGGGACTAGGGGGTTCTCTCTACGAGCAGTACTTC	CASSTGLGGSLYEQYF
TRBV11-2	NA	TRBJ1-2	few	TGTGCCAGCAGCTTAGCCCAGTCCTATGGCTACACCTTC	CASSLAQSYGYTF
TRBV2	TRBD2	TRBJ2-7	once	TGTGCCAGCAGGACAGTGCTGTTAGCGGGAACTTCCTACGAGCAGTACTTC	CASRTVLLAGTSYEQYF
TRBV15	NA	TRBJ2-4	NA	TGTGCCACCAGCAGACTCCGGGACGGAGGAGAAAACATTCAGTACTTC	CATSRLRDGGENIQYF
TRBV9	TRBD2	TRBJ2-7	NA	TGTGCCAGCAGCGTAACGTCTAGCGGGACCTACGAGCAGTACTTC	CASSVTSSGTYEQYF
TRBV7-9	NA	TRBJ1-2	NA	TGTGCCAGCAGCGATGGGGGCAGGGTCCATGGCTACACCTTC	CASSDGGRVHGYTF
TRBV20-1	NA	TRBJ2-3	few	TGCAGTGTTGGTCAAGGGTGGGGCACAGATACGCAGTATTTT	CSVGQGWGTDTQYF
TRBV27	NA	TRBJ2-1	NA	TGTGCCAGCAGTCCCAGGGTTAGGACTTCGGGCAAGGAGCAGTTCTTC	CASSPRVRTSGKEQFF
TRBV29-1	TRBD2	TRBJ2-5	few	TGCAGCGTTGATGGGACTAGCGGTCAAGAGACCCAGTACTTC	CSVDGTSGQETQYF
TRBV12-3/TRBV12-4	TRBD1	TRBJ2-1	NA	TGTGCCAGCAGTTTCGCGACAGGGGCAGATGAGCAGTTCTTC	CASSFATGADEQFF
TRBV30	TRBD2	TRBJ2-1	NA	TGTGCCTGGAGTGTACGCGGGGGGGTACACGATGAGCAGTTCTTC	CAWSVRGGVHDEQFF
TRBV4-1	TRBD2	TRBJ2-5	NA	TGCGCCAGCAGCCAAGAACTAGCGGGAGGAAGCCTGGAGTACTTC	CASSQELAGGSLEYF
TRBV9	TRBD1	TRBJ2-1	NA	TGTGCCAGCAGCGACTTCTCCGGGACAGGGGTCTACAATGAGCAGTTCTTC	CASSDFSGTGVYNEQFF
TRBV10-1	TRBD2	TRBJ2-1	once	TGCGCCAGCAGTGGCGGGAGTCGTTTGAATGAGCAGTTCTTC	CASSGGSRLNEQFF
TRBV7-9	TRBD1	TRBJ1-2	NA	TGTGCCAGCAGCTTAGCACAGGGGGTTGCTAACTATGGCTACACCTTC	CASSLAQGVANYGYTF
TRBV10-3	NA	TRBJ2-4	NA	TGTGCCATCAGTAAGGGCGAGGAGGACATTCAGTACTTC	CAISKGEEDIQYF
TRBV12-3/TRBV12-4	TRBD2	TRBJ2-1	NA	TGTGCCAGCAGTTTAACTAGCGGGGCGGGTGAGCAGTTCTTC	CASSLTSGAGEQFF